The clone carrying this T cell receptor (beta chain) was seen many times. Its antigen is still unknown. This CDR3 is 15 amino acids long. Germline values: CDR1 SNHLY, CDR2 FYNNEI. V was clipped by 3 bases and J by 3 bases; unmatched bases: 4. The authors produced cDNA by 5'RACE using 10-nucleotide random UMIs. Every sequencing run generated over 160 million TCR-beta sequences from 15-18 subjects. TCRdb re-derived calls from the 5' RACE reads in MiXCR, one entry per CDR3 protein. The sample yields 55,000 to 80,000 distinct CDR3 sequences, about an eighth seen once. This record belongs to a study of neurological immune-mediated disorders. Findings of the study overall: HTLV-1-associated myelopathy led in TCR clonal expansion, while multiple sclerosis ranked lowest, below healthy controls.

Specified time point: longitudinal time-point 1 (baseline). The unsorted libraries were made from 2 million PBMCs kept at -80 C. This sequence was found in a female donor with HTLV-1-associated myelopathy (HAM/TSP). The sequencing sample was made of PBMCs. V and J are TRBV2 and TRBJ2-3, with 9 nucleotides matching TRBD2. This CDR3 is CASSDLAGSTDTQYF. The CDR3 DNA is TGTGCCAGCAGTGACCTAGCGGGGAGTACAGATACGCAGTATTTT.